The rows below give T cell receptor beta chains drawn from one sample of a study of T cells in Graves' hyperthyroidism and ophthalmopathy. TCRdb ran MiXCR on the multiplex PCR reads and lists one entry per CDR3 protein. The repertoire holds about 600,000 distinct CDR3 sequences, with around 16% as singletons. Sequenced material: blood. The receptors were gathered from a woman aged 40 to 50 with Graves' ophthalmopathy. Each CDR3 is given with its conserved first and last residue. D genes are given only for firm matches. Clone size is stated in some rows and not others, as once, few, many or a class when expanded.

CDR3aa,CDR3nt,len,abundance,j_gene,d_gene,v_gene
CASSTLAGDVSEQYF,TGTGCCAGCAGCACACTAGCGGGGGACGTCTCCGAGCAGTACTTC,15,many,TRBJ2-7,TRBD2,TRBV12-3/TRBV12-4
CASSQGYEQFF,TGTGCCAGCAGCCAAGGGTATGAGCAGTTCTTC,11,many,TRBJ2-1,.,TRBV3-1
CASSQGLRWGAKNIQYF,TGTGCCAGCAGCCAAGGTCTACGGTGGGGGGCCAAAAACATTCAGTACTTC,17,.,TRBJ2-4,.,TRBV3-1
CSARDSGQGGSPLHF,.,15,many,TRBJ1-6,.,TRBV20-1
CASSEGTSGGKAEQFF,TGTGCCAGCAGTGAAGGAACTAGCGGGGGGAAGGCTGAGCAGTTCTTC,16,.,TRBJ2-1,TRBD2,TRBV6-1
CASSTPGDYSNQPQHF,TGTGCCAGCAGTACTCCAGGAGACTATAGCAATCAGCCCCAGCATTTT,16,.,TRBJ1-5,.,TRBV6-1
CASSPMGIAVNTEAFF,TGTGCCAGCAGTCCCATGGGGATTGCGGTGAACACTGAAGCTTTCTTT,16,few,TRBJ1-1,.,TRBV7-9
CASSEVGLATGGETQYF,TGTGCCAGCAGTGAAGTCGGGCTAGCAACGGGGGGAGAGACCCAGTACTTC,17,many,TRBJ2-5,TRBD2,TRBV6-1
CASSLGSRTEQFF,TGTGCCAGCAGTTTAGGTTCTAGAACCGAGCAGTTCTTC,13,.,TRBJ2-1,.,TRBV12-3/TRBV12-4
CASGVLTGDRETEAFF,TGTGCTAGTGGGGTCCTAACAGGGGACCGAGAGACTGAAGCTTTCTTT,16,.,TRBJ1-1,TRBD1,TRBV12-5
CASSRDRDFYEQCF,TGCGCCAGCAGCCGAGACAGAGACTTCTACGAGCAGTGCTTC,14,.,TRBJ2-7,.,TRBV4-1
CSARDQLSDPSGNTIYF,TGCAGTGCTAGAGATCAGTTAAGCGACCCCTCTGGAAACACCATATATTTT,17,.,TRBJ1-3,.,TRBV20-1
CASSPAGTANTEAFF,TGTGCCAGCTCACCGGCCGGGACGGCGAACACTGAAGCTTTCTTT,15,many,TRBJ1-1,.,TRBV18
CSARKTGAMNTEAFF,TGCAGTGCTCGCAAGACAGGCGCGATGAACACTGAAGCTTTCTTT,15,many,TRBJ1-1,.,TRBV20-1
CASSLGQGKRYEQYF,TGTGCCAGCAGCTTGGGACAGGGGAAGAGGTACGAGCAGTACTTC,15,.,TRBJ2-7,TRBD1,TRBV6-1
CASSYGAGENTEAFF,TGTGCCAGCAGTTACGGCGCAGGGGAGAACACTGAAGCTTTCTTT,15,.,TRBJ1-1,.,TRBV6-6
CASSGGQANTGELFF,TGTGCCAGCAGCGGGGGACAGGCGAACACCGGGGAGCTGTTTTTT,15,many,TRBJ2-2,TRBD1,TRBV9
CSASGTKETQYF,TGCAGTGCTTCCGGGACTAAAGAGACCCAGTACTTC,12,many,TRBJ2-5,TRBD2,TRBV20-1
CASSVTGYGYTF,TGTGCCAGCTCAGTAACCGGATATGGCTACACCTTC,12,many,TRBJ1-2,.,TRBV18
CASSLQSFGEQYF,TGTGCCAGCAGCCTTCAGTCCTTTGGCGAGCAGTACTTC,13,many,TRBJ2-7,.,TRBV28
CASSSQTGRGYTF,TGTGCCAGCAGTTCCCAGACAGGGCGGGGCTACACCTTC,13,.,TRBJ1-2,TRBD1,TRBV6-1
CASSLSVPGLEQFF,TGTGCCAGCAGTTTATCGGTCCCGGGCCTAGAGCAGTTCTTC,14,.,TRBJ2-1,.,TRBV27
CASSPGSWDTEAFF,TGTGCCAGCAGCCCAGGGTCTTGGGACACTGAAGCTTTCTTT,14,few,TRBJ1-1,.,TRBV5-8
CAISDLAGGPGDTQYF,TGTGCCATCAGTGACCTAGCGGGAGGGCCAGGAGATACGCAGTATTTT,16,few,TRBJ2-3,TRBD2,TRBV10-3
CASSPVENEQFF,TGTGCCAGCAGCCCCGTGGAGAATGAGCAGTTCTTC,12,many,TRBJ2-1,.,TRBV3-1
CASSLSPGESEQFF,TGTGCCAGCAGTTTATCACCCGGGGAATCTGAGCAGTTCTTC,14,.,TRBJ2-1,.,TRBV28
CASSLVGDGRAISGNTIYF,TGTGCCAGCAGCTTAGTTGGGGATGGCAGGGCGATCTCTGGAAACACCATATATTTT,19,few,TRBJ1-3,.,TRBV11-2
CASSSTGGDQPQHF,TGTGCCAGCAGCTCGACAGGGGGGGATCAGCCCCAGCATTTT,14,many,TRBJ1-5,TRBD1,TRBV3-1
CASSLGTLPADTQYF,TGTGCCAGCAGCCTCGGGACTCTACCCGCAGATACGCAGTATTTT,15,.,TRBJ2-3,.,TRBV11-2
CASSIWGDEQFF,TGTGCCAGTAGTATCTGGGGGGATGAGCAGTTCTTC,12,.,TRBJ2-1,.,TRBV19
CASSSRGQSNQPQHF,TGTGCCAGCAGTTCTCGGGGTCAAAGCAATCAGCCCCAGCATTTT,15,.,TRBJ1-5,.,TRBV28
CASSPGRRNTGELFF,TGTGCCAGCAGCCCGGGGAGGAGGAACACCGGGGAGCTGTTTTTT,15,.,TRBJ2-2,.,TRBV6-1
CASSPTVLSGANVLTF,TGTGCCAGCTCACCGACGGTTCTCTCTGGGGCCAACGTCCTGACTTTC,16,.,TRBJ2-6,.,TRBV18
CASSQGGSGLALFF,TGTGCCAGCAGCCAAGGAGGATCGGGACTAGCCCTGTTCTTC,14,.,TRBJ2-1,TRBD2,TRBV3-1
CATSRRITDTQYF,TGTGCCACGTCGCGGCGAATCACAGATACGCAGTATTTT,13,many,TRBJ2-3,.,TRBV6-1
CASSLLGIRHYEQYF,TGTGCCAGCAGTTTATTGGGCATTCGCCACTACGAGCAGTACTTC,15,many,TRBJ2-7,.,TRBV28
CASSRLGMEQYF,TGTGCCAGCAGCCGCTTAGGAATGGAGCAGTACTTC,12,many,TRBJ2-7,.,TRBV3-1
CASSQRLALNEQFF,TGTGCCAGCAGCCAAAGGCTAGCGTTGAATGAGCAGTTCTTC,14,many,TRBJ2-1,.,TRBV3-1
CASSLRQGPYNEQFF,TGTGCCAGCAGCTTAAGACAGGGTCCCTACAATGAGCAGTTCTTC,15,.,TRBJ2-1,TRBD1,TRBV7-2
CASSPGRQYEQYF,TGTGCCAGCTCGCCGGGACGCCAATACGAGCAGTACTTC,13,many,TRBJ2-7,.,TRBV18
CSAGDRGQADTQYF,TGCAGTGCCGGGGACAGGGGGCAGGCAGATACGCAGTATTTT,14,many,TRBJ2-3,TRBD1,TRBV20-1
CSASSVGGAIETQYF,TGCAGTGCTAGTTCGGTCGGGGGGGCTATCGAGACCCAGTACTTC,15,few,TRBJ2-5,TRBD2,TRBV20-1
CAWSVFISNQPQHF,TGTGCCTGGAGTGTGTTTATTAGCAATCAGCCCCAGCATTTT,14,many,TRBJ1-5,.,TRBV30
CASSSLAGDLEGEQYF,TGTGCCAGCTCTTCCTTAGCGGGAGACTTAGAGGGCGAGCAGTACTTC,16,many,TRBJ2-7,TRBD2,TRBV27
CASSAPGQGTYGYTF,TGTGCCAGCAGTGCACCGGGACAGGGAACCTATGGCTACACCTTC,15,many,TRBJ1-2,TRBD1,TRBV12-3/TRBV12-4